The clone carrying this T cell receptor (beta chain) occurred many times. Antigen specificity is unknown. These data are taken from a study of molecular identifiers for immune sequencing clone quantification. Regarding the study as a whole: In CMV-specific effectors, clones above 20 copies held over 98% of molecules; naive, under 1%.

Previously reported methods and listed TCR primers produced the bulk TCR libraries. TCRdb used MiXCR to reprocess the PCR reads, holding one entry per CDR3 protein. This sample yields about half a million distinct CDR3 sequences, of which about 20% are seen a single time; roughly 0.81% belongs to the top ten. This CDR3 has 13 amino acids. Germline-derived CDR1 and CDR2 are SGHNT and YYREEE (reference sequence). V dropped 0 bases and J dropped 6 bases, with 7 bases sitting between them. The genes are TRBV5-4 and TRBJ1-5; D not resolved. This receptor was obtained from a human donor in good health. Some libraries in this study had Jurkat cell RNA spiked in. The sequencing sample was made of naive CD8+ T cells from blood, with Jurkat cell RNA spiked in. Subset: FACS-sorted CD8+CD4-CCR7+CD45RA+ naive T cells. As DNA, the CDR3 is TGTGCCAGCAGCTTGGGATGGGGTCAGCCCCAGCATTTT. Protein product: CASSLGWGQPQHF.